This entry lists 7 T cell receptor beta chains sequenced from one sample in a study of blood T cell repertoires in COVID-19 (dated by TCRdb to 2020 to 2022). The library was built by means of the immunoSEQ multiplex PCR assay. This immuneACCESS table, as held by TCRdb, lists in-frame sequences with V and J called but not all clones. Of the missing ones, under half trace to an unresolved V gene in checked studies; the others have no known cause. This sample lists roughly 50,000 clones; over 75% were detected once. Roughly 10% of the sample is taken by the ten largest. The specimen was peripheral blood. The receptor set was obtained from a human donor in a cohort sampled during active COVID-19.

This sequence joins TRBV7-9 and TRBJ2-7, with 10 bases lining up with TRBD2. The V and J ends lost 1 base and 3 bases, in that order; junction bases with no gene match: 6. CDR1 and CDR2 from the germline V gene are SEHNR and FQNEAQ (reference sequence). This CDR3 is built from 16 residues. The CDR3 loop reads CASSLGPAGGFYEQYF. The CDR3 nucleotides read TGTGCCAGCAGCTTAGGTCCAGCGGGAGGGTTCTACGAGCAGTACTTC. Using reference TRBV7-9 and TRBJ2-7 for the parts outside the CDR3, the full variable domain is DTGVSQNPRHKITKRGQNVTFRCDPISEHNRLYWYRQTLGQGPEFLTYFQNEAQLEKSRLLSDRFSAERPKGSFSTLEIQRTEQGDSAMYLCASSLGPAGGFYEQYFGPGTRLTVT.

V is TRBV2 and J is TRBJ2-7, with 8 nucleotides matching TRBD2. CDR3 size: 14 residues. Per the germline V gene, CDR1 is SNHLY and CDR2 is FYNNEI. J gave up 6 bases and V 7 bases, and 11 bases lay outside the gene matches. The CDR3 reads CASTLLGRAVEQYF. The CDR3 nucleotides are TGTGCCAGCACCCTACTCGGGAGGGCCGTCGAGCAGTACTTC.

The chain recombines TRBV28 with TRBJ2-7; TRBD1 agrees at 7 bases. From germline, CDR1 is MDHEN and CDR2 SYDVKM. The CDR3 runs 16 residues. The trim removed 5 bases at V and 4 bases at J, leaving 14 bases unmatched. The CDR3: CASSKTGWPPRYEQYF. For the CDR3, the DNA is TGTGCCAGCAGTAAGACAGGGTGGCCCCCCAGGTACGAGCAGTACTTC.

The chain carries TRBV4-3 and TRBJ2-7; 8 nucleotides agree with TRBD1. Germline values: CDR1 LGHNA, CDR2 YSLEER. V lost 0 bases, J lost 7 bases, and 2 bases stayed unmatched. This CDR3 has 13 amino acids. CDR3 loop: CASSQDRDREQYF. The CDR3, as DNA: TGCGCCAGCAGCCAAGATAGGGACAGGGAGCAGTACTTC.

The chain joins TRBV10-1 to TRBJ2-5, with 7 bases matching TRBD2. There are 16 residues in the CDR3. Losses at the gene ends were 6 bases for V and 3 bases for J; bases not matched to a gene: 13. Germline assignment: CDR1 WNHNN and CDR2 SYGVQD (reference sequence). CDR3 nucleotides: TGCGCCAGCAGCCCTCCCCGGCGGGGGATCAAAGAGACCCAGTACTTC. It codes for CASSPPRRGIKETQYF.

This chain joins TRBV6-5 and TRBJ2-1, with unresolved D. With 6 bases removed from V and 0 bases from J, the gap between germline ends came to 9 bases. Germline-derived CDR1 and CDR2 are MNHEY and SVGAGI. The CDR3 covers 14 residues. For the CDR3, the DNA is TGTGCCAGCAGAATACGGAGCTCCTACAATGAGCAGTTCTTC. This translates into CASRIRSSYNEQFF.

Here the CDR3 DNA reads TGTGCCACCAGTTATGGCAGGGGCGATGAGCAGTTCTTC. It specifies CATSYGRGDEQFF. The chain recombines TRBV24-1 with TRBJ2-1; tentative D call: TRBD1 (6 bases). Germline V gene data show CDR1 as KGHDR and CDR2 as SFDVKD. This CDR3 contains 13 residues. V lost 6 bases, J lost 8 bases, and 13 bases lay in between.